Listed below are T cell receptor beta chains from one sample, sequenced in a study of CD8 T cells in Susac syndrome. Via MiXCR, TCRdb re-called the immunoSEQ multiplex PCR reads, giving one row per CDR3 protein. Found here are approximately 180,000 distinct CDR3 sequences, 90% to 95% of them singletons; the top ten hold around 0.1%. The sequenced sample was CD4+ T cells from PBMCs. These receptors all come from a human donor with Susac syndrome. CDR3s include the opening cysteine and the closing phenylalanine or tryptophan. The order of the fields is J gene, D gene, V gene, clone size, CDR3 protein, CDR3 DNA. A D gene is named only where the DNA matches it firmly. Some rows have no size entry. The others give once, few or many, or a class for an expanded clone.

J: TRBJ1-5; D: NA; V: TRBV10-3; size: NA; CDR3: CAISESTGNQPQHF; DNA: TGTGCCATCAGTGAGTCAACAGGGAATCAGCCCCAGCATTTT
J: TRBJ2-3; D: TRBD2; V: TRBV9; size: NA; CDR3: CASSLGLEVDTQYF; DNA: TGTGCCAGCAGCCTAGGACTAGAGGTCGATACGCAGTATTTT
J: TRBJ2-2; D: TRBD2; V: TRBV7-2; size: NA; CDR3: CASSLDASGVRELFF; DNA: TGTGCCAGCAGCTTAGATGCTAGCGGGGTCCGGGAGCTGTTTTTT
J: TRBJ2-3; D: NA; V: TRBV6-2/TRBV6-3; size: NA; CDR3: CASTLNPGVSTDTQYF; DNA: TGTGCCAGCACGTTAAACCCGGGGGTTTCAACAGATACGCAGTATTTT
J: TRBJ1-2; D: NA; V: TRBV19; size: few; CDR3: CAVTGTRYGYTF; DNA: TGTGCCGTGACCGGGACACGCTATGGCTACACCTTC
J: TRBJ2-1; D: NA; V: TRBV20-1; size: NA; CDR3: CSASRGDRYNEQFF; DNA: TGCAGTGCTTCTCGGGGGGACAGGTACAATGAGCAGTTCTTC
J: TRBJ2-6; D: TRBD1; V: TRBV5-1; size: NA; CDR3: CASKQGAHGANVLTF; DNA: TGCGCCAGCAAACAGGGGGCGCATGGGGCCAACGTCCTGACTTTC
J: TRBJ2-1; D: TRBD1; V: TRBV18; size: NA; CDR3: CASSPLVGQATYNEQFF; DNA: TGTGCCAGCTCACCCCTAGTGGGACAGGCGACCTACAATGAGCAGTTCTTC
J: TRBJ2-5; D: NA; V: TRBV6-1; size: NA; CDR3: CASSDGFGETQYF; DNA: TGTGCCAGCAGTGATGGATTCGGGGAGACCCAGTACTTC
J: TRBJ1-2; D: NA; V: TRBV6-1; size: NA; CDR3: CASSEMKFTF; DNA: TGTGCCAGCAGTGAAATGAAATTCACCTTC
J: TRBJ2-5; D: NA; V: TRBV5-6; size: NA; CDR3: CASSLGWGETQYF; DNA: TGTGCCAGCAGCTTGGGATGGGGGGAGACCCAGTACTTC
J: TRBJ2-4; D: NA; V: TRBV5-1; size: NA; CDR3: CASSLGGPKNIQYF; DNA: TGCGCCAGCAGTCTGGGTGGGCCCAAAAACATTCAGTACTTC
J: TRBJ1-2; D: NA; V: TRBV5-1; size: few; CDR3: CASSPGHNYGYTF; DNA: TGTGCCAGCAGTCCCGGACATAACTATGGCTACACCTTC
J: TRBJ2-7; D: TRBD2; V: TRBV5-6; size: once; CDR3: CASSLKLAVYEQYF; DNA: TGTGCCAGCAGCTTGAAGCTAGCGGTCTACGAGCAGTACTTC
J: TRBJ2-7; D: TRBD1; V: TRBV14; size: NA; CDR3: CASSQDRDPGQGGIYEQYF; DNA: TGTGCCAGCAGCCAAGACCGCGATCCGGGACAGGGAGGAATCTACGAGCAGTACTTC
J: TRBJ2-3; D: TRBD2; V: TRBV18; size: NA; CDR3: CASSPGAGGYTQYF; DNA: TGTGCCAGCTCACCTGGAGCGGGAGGTTATACGCAGTATTTT
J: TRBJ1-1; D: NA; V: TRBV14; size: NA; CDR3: CASSYILNTEAFF; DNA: TGTGCCAGCAGCTATATCCTGAACACTGAAGCTTTCTTT
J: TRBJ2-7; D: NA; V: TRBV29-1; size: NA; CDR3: CSVVRGDEQYF; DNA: TGCAGCGTTGTGCGTGGAGACGAGCAGTACTTC
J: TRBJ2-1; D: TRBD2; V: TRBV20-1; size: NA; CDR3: CSARRLAGGYEQFF; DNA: TGCAGTGCTAGAAGGCTAGCGGGGGGTTATGAGCAGTTCTTC
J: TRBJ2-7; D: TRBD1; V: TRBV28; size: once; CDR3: CASSTQGAGEQYF; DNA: TGTGCCAGCAGTACCCAGGGGGCAGGTGAGCAGTACTTC
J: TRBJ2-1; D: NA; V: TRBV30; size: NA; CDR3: CAWSLGRDNEQFF; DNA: TGTGCCTGGAGTCTGGGCAGGGACAATGAGCAGTTCTTC
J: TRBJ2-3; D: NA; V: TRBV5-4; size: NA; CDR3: CASSSSGSVGTDTQYF; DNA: TGTGCCAGCAGCTCGTCAGGGTCAGTTGGCACAGATACGCAGTATTTT
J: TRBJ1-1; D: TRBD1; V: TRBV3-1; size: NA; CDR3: CASSQADRGTAFF; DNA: TGTGCCAGCAGCCAAGCGGACAGGGGCACAGCTTTCTTT
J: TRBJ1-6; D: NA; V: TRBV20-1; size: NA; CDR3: CSALGQLNSPLHF; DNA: TGCAGTGCTTTAGGACAGCTTAATTCACCCCTCCACTTT
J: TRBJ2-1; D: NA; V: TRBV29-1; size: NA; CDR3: CSVDSGQSLSYNEQFF; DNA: TGCAGCGTTGATAGCGGACAGAGCCTCTCCTACAATGAGCAGTTCTTC
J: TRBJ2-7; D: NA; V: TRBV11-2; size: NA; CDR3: CASSRAYERYF; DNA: TGTGCCAGCAGTCGCGCCTACGAGCGGTACTTC
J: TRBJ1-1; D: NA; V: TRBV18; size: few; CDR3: CASSLYTEAFF; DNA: TGTGCCAGCTCACTCTACACTGAAGCTTTCTTT
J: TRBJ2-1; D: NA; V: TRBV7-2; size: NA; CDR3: CASSRRWRPYNEQFF; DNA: TGTGCCAGCAGCAGAAGATGGCGCCCCTACAATGAGCAGTTCTTC
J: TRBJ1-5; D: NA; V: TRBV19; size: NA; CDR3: CASSIRGLLNSNQPQHF; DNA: TGTGCCAGTAGTATAAGGGGTCTGCTCAATAGCAATCAGCCCCAGCATTTT
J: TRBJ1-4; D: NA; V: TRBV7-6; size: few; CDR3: CASSLEGFNEKLFF; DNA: TGTGCCAGCAGCTTAGAAGGGTTTAATGAAAAACTGTTTTTT
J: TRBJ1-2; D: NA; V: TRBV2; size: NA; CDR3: CASSEGQNYGYTF; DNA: TGTGCCAGCAGTGAGGGGCAGAACTATGGCTACACCTTC
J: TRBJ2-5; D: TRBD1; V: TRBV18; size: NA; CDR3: CASSPPGTAQETQYF; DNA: TGTGCCAGCTCACCACCCGGGACAGCCCAAGAGACCCAGTACTTC
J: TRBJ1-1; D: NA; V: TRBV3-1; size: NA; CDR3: CASSQPLGEAFF; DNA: TGTGCCAGCAGCCAACCCCTCGGTGAAGCTTTCTTT
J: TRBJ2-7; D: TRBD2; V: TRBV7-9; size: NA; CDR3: CASSSRGGLAGALGEQYF; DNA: TGTGCCAGCAGCTCGAGGGGTGGACTAGCGGGGGCCTTGGGGGAGCAGTACTTC
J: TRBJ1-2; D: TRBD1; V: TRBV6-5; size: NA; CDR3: CASSYRTGRNYGYTF; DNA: TGTGCCAGCAGTTACCGGACAGGGAGAAACTATGGCTACACCTTC
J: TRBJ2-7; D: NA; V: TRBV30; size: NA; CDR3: CAWASSYEQYF; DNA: TGTGCCTGGGCCTCCTCCTACGAGCAGTACTTC
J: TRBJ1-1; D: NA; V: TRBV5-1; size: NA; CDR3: CASSLGQYQEAFF; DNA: TGCGCCAGCAGCTTGGGACAGTACCAAGAAGCTTTCTTT
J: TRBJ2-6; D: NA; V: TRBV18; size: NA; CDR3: CASSPLVSQVSGANVLTF; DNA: TGTGCCAGCTCACCACTTGTTAGTCAGGTTTCTGGGGCCAACGTCCTGACTTTC
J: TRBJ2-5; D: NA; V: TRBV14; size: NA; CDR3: CASSSRPGWGETQYF; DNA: TGTGCCAGCAGCTCCCGTCCGGGGTGGGGAGAGACCCAGTACTTC
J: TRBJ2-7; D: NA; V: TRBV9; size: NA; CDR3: CASSVGGGRYEQYF; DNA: TGTGCCAGCAGCGTAGGTGGGGGAAGGTACGAGCAGTACTTC
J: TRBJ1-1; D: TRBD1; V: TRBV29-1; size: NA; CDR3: CSVARGGTAFF; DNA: TGCAGCGTGGCGAGAGGGGGCACGGCTTTCTTT
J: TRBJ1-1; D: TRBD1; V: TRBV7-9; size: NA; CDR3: CASSPRGQGLNTEAFF; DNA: TGTGCCAGCAGCCCGCGTGGACAGGGACTGAACACTGAAGCTTTCTTT
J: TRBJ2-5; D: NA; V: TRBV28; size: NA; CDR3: CASSFGGLTGETQYF; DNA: TGTGCCAGCAGTTTTGGGGGGTTAACGGGGGAGACCCAGTACTTC
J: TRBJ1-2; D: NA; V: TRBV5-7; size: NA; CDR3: CASSPMEGRNYGYTF; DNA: TGTGCCAGCAGCCCCATGGAGGGTAGAAACTATGGCTACACCTTC
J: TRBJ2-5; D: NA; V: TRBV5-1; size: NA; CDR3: CASSLPQETQYF; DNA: TGCGCCAGCAGCTTACCTCAAGAGACCCAGTACTTC
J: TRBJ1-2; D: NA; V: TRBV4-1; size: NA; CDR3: CASSKQVGGTGPADYGYTF; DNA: TGCGCCAGCAGTAAACAAGTTGGGGGGACGGGGCCAGCCGACTATGGCTACACCTTC
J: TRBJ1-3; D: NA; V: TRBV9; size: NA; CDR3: CASSVGAGSGNTIYF; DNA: TGTGCCAGCAGCGTAGGTGCAGGGTCTGGAAACACCATATATTTT
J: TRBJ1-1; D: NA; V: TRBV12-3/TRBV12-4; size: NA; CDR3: CASGRAGMNTEAFF; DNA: TGTGCCAGCGGCAGGGCGGGAATGAACACTGAAGCTTTCTTT
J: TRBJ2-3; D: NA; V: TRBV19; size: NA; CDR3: CASSAGIIGTDTQYF; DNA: TGTGCCAGTAGTGCCGGGATCATCGGCACAGATACGCAGTATTTT
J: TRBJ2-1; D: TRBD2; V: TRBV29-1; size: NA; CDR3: CSVEWGGRYNEQFF; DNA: TGCAGCGTTGAATGGGGAGGGCGGTACAATGAGCAGTTCTTC
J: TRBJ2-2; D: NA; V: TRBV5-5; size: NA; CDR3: CASSPLSGELFF; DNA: TGTGCCAGCAGCCCCTTATCCGGGGAGCTGTTTTTT